These 4 T cell receptor beta chains came from one sample sequenced in a study of shared clonotypes between healthy human individuals. Using immunoSEQ multiplex PCR, the repertoire was profiled, and TCRdb retains in-frame clones only, with some absent. The data contain about 680,000 clones, around 73% of them singletons. Sequencing was performed on memory CD4+ T cells sorted from blood. The subset was: CD45RA-negative fraction. The receptors here all came from a woman aged 25 to 39 in good health.

In its sample, this clone was seen a few times. The chain carries TRBV27 and TRBJ1-2; D gene ambiguous. CDR3 length: 13 residues. Germline assignment: CDR1 MNHEY and CDR2 SMNVEV (reference sequence). Trimming took off 1 base at V and 0 bases at J, with 3 bases between the two ends. The CDR3 here is CASSLYANYGYTF. In DNA form, the CDR3 reads TGTGCCAGCAGTTTATACGCTAACTATGGCTACACCTTC.

The chain is built from TRBV7-8 and TRBJ2-2, with 15 bases fitting TRBD2. The CDR3 totals 18 residues. Germline CDR1 reads SGHVS; CDR2 reads FQNEAQ. The ends lost 4 bases at V and 6 bases at J; junction bases unmatched: 9. CDR3 sequence: CASSSGLAGGSGSGELFF. The CDR3 DNA sequence: TGTGCCAGCAGCTCCGGACTAGCGGGGGGGTCCGGGTCCGGGGAGCTGTTTTTT.

In regard to this clone: The identical CDR3 is also encoded by other nucleotide sequences in the sample. The rearrangement links TRBV29-1 to TRBJ2-5; TRBD2 is a possible D gene (6 bases). Germline V gene lookup returns CDR1 SQVTM and CDR2 ANQGSEA. CDR3 length: 12 residues. The V end lost 3 bases, the J end lost 5 bases, and 10 bases lay between the germline ends. CDR3 bases: TGCAGCGTTGACCGGGGGAGCGAGACCCAGTACTTC. The encoded protein is CSVDRGSETQYF.

The CDR3 loop reads CASRPPGTTETQYF. CDR3 nucleotide sequence: TGTGCCAGCAGACCCCCGGGAACCACAGAGACCCAGTACTTC. The rearrangement links TRBV6-5 to TRBJ2-5; TRBD2 is a possible D gene (5 bases). Germline V lookup: CDR1 MNHEY, CDR2 SVGAGI. The CDR3 is 14 residues long. The V end lost 6 bases, the J end lost 4 bases, and 15 bases lay between the germline ends.